The clone carrying this TCR beta chain was counted a few times. This sample stems from a study of T-cell reconstitution after alpha-beta-depleted transplantation in children. During its preparation, the TCRbeta library received unique molecular identifiers. Each CDR3 protein gets one entry after TCRdb re-called the PCR reads with MiXCR. The sample consists of a few hundred thousand distinct CDR3 sequences, about an eighth of them appearing once. This CDR3 region has 17 residues. V was pared by 5 bases and J by 7 bases, with 14 bases of the junction left unmatched. Germline V gene lookup returns CDR1 SGHTA and CDR2 FQGNSA.

The specimen was PBMCs, collected from the stem cell graft. V is TRBV7-2 and J is TRBJ1-4; 9 bases are a match to TRBD1. The origin of this receptor is a human donor who donated a stem cell graft to a child with Fanconi anemia. Here the CDR3 DNA reads TGTGCCAGCAGCCACGGACAGGGGAGAGGTGACGGTGAAAAACTGTTTTTT. It encodes CASSHGQGRGDGEKLFF.